The 20 T cell receptor beta chains below come from one sample, sequenced in a study of blood T cells in healthy people across ages. A second PCR, run for about 7 to 11 cycles, used a sample-barcoded 5' primer plus a J-beta primer mix. Using its own MiXCR run on the 5' RACE reads, TCRdb lists one record per CDR3 protein. The sample includes under 2 million distinct CDR3 sequences, 34% of them seen just once. Sequenced: blood. These receptors were obtained from a woman under 40 in good health.

The J gene is TRBJ2-3, the V gene TRBV7-2; D remains unclear. CDR3 length: 13 amino acids. Germline-derived CDR1 and CDR2 are SGHTA and FQGNSA. Trimming pared 1 base from V and 8 bases from J, leaving 10 bases between. The CDR3 loop is CASSLVAKGTQYF. Written as DNA, the CDR3 is TGTGCCAGCAGCTTAGTGGCTAAAGGTACGCAGTATTTT.

A note on this clonotype: Germline is not matched at one junction end, which may reflect a read error. The chain carries TRBV19 and TRBJ2-1, with 11 bases fitting TRBD2. This CDR3 is built from 17 residues. Per the germline V gene, CDR1 is LNHDA and CDR2 is SQIVND (reference sequence). The CDR3 here is CVSSSRLAGLTYNEQFF. In nucleotides, the CDR3 is TGTGTCAGTAGTAGTAGACTAGCGGGGCTGACCTACAATGAGCAGTTCTTC.

This clonotype occurred a few times. This sequence joins TRBV14 and TRBJ2-7, with 7 bases identical to TRBD2. The germline V gene encodes CDR1 SGHDN and CDR2 FVKESK. CDR3 length: 17 residues. The trim removed 3 bases at V and 4 bases at J, leaving 15 bases unmatched. The CDR3 loop is CASSHGSTREIEYEQYF. The CDR3 nucleotides read TGTGCCAGCAGCCATGGATCTACGCGGGAGATTGAGTACGAGCAGTACTTC.

This clonotype was detected only a few times. This chain connects TRBV9 to TRBJ2-1, with TRBD2 matching 16 bases. Germline CDR1 SGDLS, CDR2 YYNGEE. CDR3 size: 18 residues. The junction had 11 bases not matched to a gene; V was cut back by 2 bases and J by 9 bases. DNA for the CDR3: TGTGCCAGCAGCGTTGGGACTAGCGGGAGGGAGGGTCTTGGTGAGCAGTTCTTC. This codes for CASSVGTSGREGLGEQFF.

This clonotype was observed at least ten times. The gene calls are TRBV12-3 or TRBV12-4 and TRBJ2-6; unclear D gene. This CDR3 comprises 17 residues. Trimming took off 4 bases at V and 0 bases at J, with 13 bases between the two ends. Written as DNA, the CDR3 is TGTGCCAGCAGTTGGTTCCAGACAAGCTCTGGGGCCAACGTCCTGACTTTC. This sequence encodes CASSWFQTSSGANVLTF.

The V and J genes are TRBV5-1 and TRBJ1-2; tentative D call: TRBD1 (5 bases). The CDR3 loop spans 14 amino acids. Germline V CDR1 and CDR2: SGHRS, YFSETQ. With 3 bases removed from V and 3 bases from J, the gap between germline ends came to 12 bases. DNA of the CDR3: TGCGCCAGCAGCTGTGGGACGACGGACTATGGCTACACCTTC. Protein: CASSCGTTDYGYTF. Together with reference TRBV5-1 and TRBJ1-2, the CDR3 gives the full variable domain: KAGVTQTPRYLIKTRGQQVTLSCSPISGHRSVSWYQQTPGQGLQFLFEYFSETQRNKGNFPGRFSGRQFSNSRSEMNVSTLELGDSALYLCASSCGTTDYGYTFGSGTRLTVV.

This clonotype appeared many times. This chain joins TRBV20-1 and TRBJ2-7; TRBD1 aligns across 10 bases. The germline V gene has CDR1 DFQATT and CDR2 SNEGSKA (reference sequence). This CDR3 is 14 amino acids long. V gave up 5 bases and J gave up 2 bases; unmatched junction bases: 6. The CDR3 region has the DNA TGCAGTGCTCCGGGACAGGGGACCCCCTACGAGCAGTACTTC. Amino acids: CSAPGQGTPYEQYF.

This clonotype has a handful of counts. CDR3: CASSEGYSPLHF. CDR3 nucleotide sequence: TGCGCCAGCAGTGAGGGGTATTCACCCCTCCACTTT. The gene calls are TRBV10-2 and TRBJ1-6; D is ambiguous. Germline CDR1 reads WSHSY; CDR2 reads SAAADI. V lost 2 bases and J 8 bases, leaving 4 bases between the germline ends. This CDR3 is built from 12 residues.

The genes are TRBV27 and TRBJ1-2; 7 positions agree with TRBD1. V lost 5 bases, J lost 1 base, and 7 bases stayed unmatched. The CDR3 runs to 15 residues. Per germline, CDR1 MNHEY and CDR2 SMNVEV (reference sequence). The CDR3 DNA sequence: TGTGCCAGCAGTCAAAAAGGACAGGTTAACTATGGCTACACCTTC. Its protein product is CASSQKGQVNYGYTF.

This clonotype was observed a few times. This rearrangement joins TRBV27 to TRBJ2-7; possibly TRBD2 for D (5 bases). CDR1 and CDR2 (germline): MNHEY, SMNVEV (reference sequence). This CDR3 is built from 14 residues. The V and J ends lost 2 bases and 5 bases respectively, with 13 bases between them. CDR3 nucleotides: TGTGCCAGCAGTTTAAGAGGGTTTGCTGACGAGCAGTACTTC. This translates into CASSLRGFADEQYF.

The chain carries TRBV10-2 and TRBJ2-7; the D is unclear. V gave up 6 bases and J gave up 6 bases, with 18 bases separating them. The germline V gene encodes CDR1 WSHSY and CDR2 SAAADI. The CDR3 length is 14 residues. For the CDR3, the DNA is TGCGCCAGCAGGCTCTTAAGGACGGTCGGCGAGCAGTACTTC. Protein product: CASRLLRTVGEQYF.

The chain combines TRBV27 with TRBJ1-6; 9 positions match TRBD1. The germline gives CDR1 MNHEY, CDR2 SMNVEV (reference sequence). After removal of 7 bases from V and 6 bases from J, the junction contained 4 bases not matched to a gene. The CDR3 contains 14 residues. The CDR3 loop reads CASKWTGVNSPLHF. The CDR3 DNA sequence: TGTGCCAGCAAGTGGACAGGGGTTAATTCACCCCTCCACTTT.

Written as DNA, the CDR3 is TGTGCCACCAGTGGAGGCATCTCTGGAAACACCATATATTTT. Amino acid sequence: CATSGGISGNTIYF. V usage is TRBV15 and J usage is TRBJ1-3; D call uncertain. The CDR3 covers 14 residues. Germline V gives CDR1 LNHNV, CDR2 YYDKDF (reference sequence). The V end was cut by 6 bases, the J end by 0 bases, with 9 bases between. The whole variable domain, remainder taken from reference TRBV15 and TRBJ1-3, is DAMVIQNPRYQVTQFGKPVTLSCSQTLNHNVMYWYQQKSSQAPKLLFHYYDKDFNNEADTPDNFQSRRPNTSFCFLDIRSPGLGDTAMYLCATSGGISGNTIYFGEGSWLTVV.

This chain joins TRBV6-6 and TRBJ2-2, with D perhaps assigned TRBD1 or TRBD2 (5 bases each). The CDR3 contains 17 residues. Germline V gene sequence: CDR1 MNHNY, CDR2 SVGAGI (reference sequence). V was pared by 4 bases and J by 0 bases, with 15 bases between. CDR3 residues: CASSSALGTTNTGELFF. The CDR3 DNA sequence: TGTGCCAGCAGTTCCGCCCTTGGGACCACGAACACCGGGGAGCTGTTTTTT.

V usage is TRBV6-1 and J usage is TRBJ2-7; possible D gene TRBD2, 6 bases. CDR1 and CDR2 from the germline V gene are MNHNS and SASEGT. V was cut by 2 bases and J by 5 bases, with 13 bases left in between. CDR3 length: 14 residues. CDR3 loop: CASSEFGGTDEQYF. CDR3 DNA: TGTGCCAGCAGTGAATTTGGGGGGACCGACGAGCAGTACTTC.

This clonotype occurred once. The chain is built from TRBV3-1 and TRBJ2-1, with TRBD1 as a possible D gene (6 bases). Trimming cost V 2 bases and J 6 bases, with 11 bases left between them. The CDR3 runs 14 residues. The germline V gene has CDR1 LGHDT and CDR2 YNNKEL (reference sequence). In DNA form, the CDR3 reads TGTGCCAGCAGCCAACCGCAGGGGATCAATGAGCAGTTCTTC. Translating it yields CASSQPQGINEQFF.

Comment on this clonotype: The junction departs from germline at one end; a sequencing error may be responsible. The V call is TRBV12-3 or TRBV12-4, the J call TRBJ2-3; D not certain. This CDR3 has 14 amino acids. Here the CDR3 DNA reads TGTGCCAGCAGCTCAGGAGTAAGCGCAGATATGCAATATTTC. Translation: CASSSGVSADMQYF.

The sample holds a few counts of this clonotype. The chain couples TRBV6-2 or TRBV6-3 to TRBJ1-5; D is unresolved. Germline V gene lookup returns CDR1 MNHEY and CDR2 SVGEGT. Trimming took off 2 bases at V and 9 bases at J, with 5 bases between the two ends. The CDR3 contains 11 residues. The DNA for the CDR3 is TGTGCCAGCAGTTACCCGGGGCCCCAGCATTTT. The encoded protein is CASSYPGPQHF.

Only one count was recorded for this clonotype. The CDR3 region is CASSFGGFANEKLFF. The CDR3 DNA reads as TGTGCCAGCAGTTTTGGGGGTTTTGCTAATGAAAAACTGTTTTTT. This chain uses TRBV12-3 or TRBV12-4 with TRBJ1-4; TRBD1 might be the D (5 bases). CDR3 length equals 15 residues. The V end was cut by 3 bases, the J end by 3 bases, with 11 bases between.

In this sample, this clonotype turned up a few times. The chain employs TRBV4-1 and TRBJ2-1, with TRBD2 matching over 7 bases. The CDR3 is made up of 16 amino acids. J was trimmed by 3 bases and V by 4 bases; bases with no gene match: 9. The germline V gene encodes CDR1 MGHRA and CDR2 YSYEKL. The CDR3 loop reads CASSLQNGGNYNEQFF. Here the CDR3 DNA reads TGCGCCAGCAGCCTCCAGAACGGGGGGAACTACAATGAGCAGTTCTTC.